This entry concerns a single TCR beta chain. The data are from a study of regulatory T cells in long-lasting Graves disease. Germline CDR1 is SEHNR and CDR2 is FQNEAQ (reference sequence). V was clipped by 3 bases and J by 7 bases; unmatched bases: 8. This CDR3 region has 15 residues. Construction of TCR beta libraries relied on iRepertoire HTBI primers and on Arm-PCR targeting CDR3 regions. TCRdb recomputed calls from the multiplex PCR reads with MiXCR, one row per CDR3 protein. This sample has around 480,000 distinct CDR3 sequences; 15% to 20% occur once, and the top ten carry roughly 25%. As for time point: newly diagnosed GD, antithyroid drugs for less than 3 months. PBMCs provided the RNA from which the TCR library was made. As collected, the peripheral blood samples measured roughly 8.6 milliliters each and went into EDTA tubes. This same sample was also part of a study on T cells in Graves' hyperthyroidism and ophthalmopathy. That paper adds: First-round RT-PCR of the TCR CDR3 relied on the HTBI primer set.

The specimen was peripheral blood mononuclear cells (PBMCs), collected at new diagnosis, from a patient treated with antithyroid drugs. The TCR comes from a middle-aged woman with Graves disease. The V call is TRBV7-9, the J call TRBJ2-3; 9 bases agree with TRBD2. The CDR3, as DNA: TGTGCCAGCAGCTTGGGCGGGGGGGCCGCGTATACGCAGTATTTT. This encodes CASSLGGGAAYTQYF.